These T cell receptor beta chains were read from a single sample in a study of T-cell memory formation after mild COVID-19. TCRdb reanalysed the 5' RACE reads using MiXCR and keeps one entry per CDR3 protein. The repertoire includes roughly 340,000 distinct CDR3 sequences, 20% to 25% of them detected once, and 21% sits in the top ten. Sequencing was done on a sample of PBMCs or a T cell subset sorted from them (not recorded which). These receptors were taken from a man between 18 and 29 years old who had mild COVID-19 (a few samples of this study predate the infection). Cell type and time point are not known. Both conserved end residues are part of each CDR3. The D gene is left open where the match is weak. Not all rows give a size; the values are once, few, many and, for expanded clones, a class.

>-|TRBV7-2|TRBJ1-5|-
TGTGCCAGCAGCTTAGGGGAACCCCAGCATTTT
CASSLGEPQHF
>TRBD2|TRBV29-1|TRBJ2-1|-
TGCAGCGGGGGAGTACAACTAGCGGGTCTATGGAATGAGCAGTTCTTC
CSGGVQLAGLWNEQFF
>-|TRBV12-3/TRBV12-4|TRBJ2-3|few
TGTGCCAGCAGGTCTGATACGCAGTATTTT
CASRSDTQYF
>-|TRBV7-2|TRBJ2-1|-
TGTGCCAGCATCCGCGGGCCCGAGAATGAGCAGTTCTTC
CASIRGPENEQFF
>-|TRBV12-3/TRBV12-4|TRBJ2-1|-
TGTGCCAGCAGTCCCGGACTGGGGTTTTTGAATGAGCAGTTCTTC
CASSPGLGFLNEQFF
>-|TRBV6-5|TRBJ2-7|many
TGTGCCAGCAGTTACCGAGGTTTGGGGAGCGGGTACGAGCAGTACTTC
CASSYRGLGSGYEQYF
>-|TRBV7-2|TRBJ1-2|few
TGTGCCAGCAGCTTAGGCAGTCCCTTCTATGGCTACACCTTC
CASSLGSPFYGYTF
>TRBD1|TRBV5-1|TRBJ2-2|few
TGCGCCAGTATTCAGGACAGGGTGGAGAACACCGGGGAGCTGTTTTTT
CASIQDRVENTGELFF
>-|TRBV7-2|TRBJ2-5|few
TGTGCCAGCAGCCCGTTCTACGGGCGAGAGACCCAGTACTTC
CASSPFYGRETQYF
>-|TRBV10-3|TRBJ2-3|-
TGTGCCATGGCGGACGGGACAAACCAGCAGTATTTT
CAMADGTNQQYF
>-|TRBV7-6|TRBJ2-6|-
TGTGCCAGCAGCTACGGGTCTACTGGGGCCAACGTCCTGACTTTC
CASSYGSTGANVLTF
>-|TRBV6-5|TRBJ1-6|few
TGTGCCAGCAGTTACTACAGGGTCCCCATATCTAATTCACCCCTCCACTTT
CASSYYRVPISNSPLHF
>-|TRBV5-4|TRBJ2-1|many
TGTGCCAGCAGCGGAGACTATCCGAGTGAGCAGTTCTTC
CASSGDYPSEQFF
>TRBD1|TRBV20-1|TRBJ1-6|few
TGCAGTGCTAGTCTAGGGACAGGGTTCTATAATTCACCCCTCCACTTT
CSASLGTGFYNSPLHF
>-|TRBV4-1|TRBJ2-2|-
TGCGCCAGCAGCCAAGTCCCCGGGGAGCTGTTTTTT
CASSQVPGELFF
>-|TRBV4-3|TRBJ1-5|few
TGCGCCAGCAGCCGAGAACAGGGTAAAAATCAGCCCCAGCATTTT
CASSREQGKNQPQHF
>TRBD2|TRBV4-2|TRBJ2-1|many
TGTGCCAGCAGCCAAGCCTTACTAGCGGGGGGACACAATGAGCAGTTCTTC
CASSQALLAGGHNEQFF
>-|TRBV20-1|TRBJ2-3|-
TGCAGTGGTTTTAGTCCTAGCACAGATACGCAGTATTTT
CSGFSPSTDTQYF
>TRBD2|TRBV6-2/TRBV6-3|TRBJ2-2|-
TGTGCCAGCAGAAGACTAGCGGGGACCGGGGAGCTTTTTTTT
CASRRLAGTGELFF
>TRBD2|TRBV20-1|TRBJ2-5|few
TGCAGTGCCCCGCTAGCGGGGGAGCAAGAGACCCAGTACTTC
CSAPLAGEQETQYF
>TRBD1|TRBV9|TRBJ1-1|-
TGTGCCAGCAGCGTGGGGAGTCCAGGGGGGACTGAAGCTTTCTTT
CASSVGSPGGTEAFF
>-|TRBV20-1|TRBJ1-5|-
TGCAGTGCCGGGGGGCTTAGCAATCAGCCCCAGCATTTT
CSAGGLSNQPQHF
>-|TRBV7-6|TRBJ2-5|few
TGTGCCAGCAGCCTGAACATTATCGAGACCCAGTACTTC
CASSLNIIETQYF
>TRBD1|TRBV7-6|TRBJ1-5|few
TGTGCCAGCAGCGAGTGGACAGGGGGCCGCAATCAGCCCCAGCATTTT
CASSEWTGGRNQPQHF